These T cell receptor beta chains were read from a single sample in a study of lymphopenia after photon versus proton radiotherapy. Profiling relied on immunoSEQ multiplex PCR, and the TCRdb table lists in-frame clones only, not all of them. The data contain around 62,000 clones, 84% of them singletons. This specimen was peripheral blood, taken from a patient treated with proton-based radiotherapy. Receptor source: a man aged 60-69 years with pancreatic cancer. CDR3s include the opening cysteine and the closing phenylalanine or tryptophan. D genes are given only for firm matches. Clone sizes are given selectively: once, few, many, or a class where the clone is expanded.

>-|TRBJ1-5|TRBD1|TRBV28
CASSLAQGASQPQHF
TGTGCCAGCAGTTTAGCGCAGGGGGCAAGTCAGCCCCAGCATTTT
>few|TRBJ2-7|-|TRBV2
CASSEDRGLGEQYF
TGTGCCAGCAGTGAAGATAGGGGTCTAGGCGAGCAGTACTTC
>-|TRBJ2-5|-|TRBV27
CASSLYSGLQETQYF
TGTGCCAGCAGTTTATATAGCGGCCTACAAGAGACCCAGTACTTC
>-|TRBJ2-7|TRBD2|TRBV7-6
CASSTQGHRALAVTYEQYF
TGTGCCAGCAGCACTCAGGGCCACCGAGCCCTAGCGGTGACCTACGAGCAGTACTTC
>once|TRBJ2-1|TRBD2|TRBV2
CASQQRESPYNEQFF
TGTGCCAGCCAACAGCGGGAGAGCCCCTACAATGAGCAGTTCTTC
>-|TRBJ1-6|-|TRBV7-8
CASSRDRSNSPLHF
TGTGCCAGCAGCCGCGACAGGAGCAATTCACCCCTCCACTTT
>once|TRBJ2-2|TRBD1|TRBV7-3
CASSTYPPGQGAIGELFF
TGTGCCAGCAGCACGTATCCACCCGGACAGGGGGCCATCGGGGAGCTGTTTTTT
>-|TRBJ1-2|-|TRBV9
CASSVSGAPEYGYTF
TGTGCCAGCAGCGTATCGGGGGCGCCTGAGTATGGCTACACCTTC
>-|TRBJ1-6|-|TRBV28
CASSPPKGSNSPLHF
TGTGCCAGCAGTCCGCCAAAGGGCTCTAATTCACCCCTCCACTTT
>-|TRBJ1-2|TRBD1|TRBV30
CAWRGQGWGSGGYTF
TGTGCCTGGAGGGGACAGGGATGGGGGAGTGGTGGCTACACCTTC
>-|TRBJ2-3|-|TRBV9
CASCEDRTDTQYF
TGTGCCAGTTGCGAGGACCGCACAGATACGCAGTATTTT
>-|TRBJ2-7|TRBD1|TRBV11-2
CASSEGGVPRYEQYF
TGTGCCAGCAGCGAAGGGGGCGTCCCCCGCTACGAGCAGTACTTC
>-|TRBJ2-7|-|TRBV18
CASSPLGYEQYF
TGTGCCAGCTCACCACTGGGGTACGAGCAGTACTTC